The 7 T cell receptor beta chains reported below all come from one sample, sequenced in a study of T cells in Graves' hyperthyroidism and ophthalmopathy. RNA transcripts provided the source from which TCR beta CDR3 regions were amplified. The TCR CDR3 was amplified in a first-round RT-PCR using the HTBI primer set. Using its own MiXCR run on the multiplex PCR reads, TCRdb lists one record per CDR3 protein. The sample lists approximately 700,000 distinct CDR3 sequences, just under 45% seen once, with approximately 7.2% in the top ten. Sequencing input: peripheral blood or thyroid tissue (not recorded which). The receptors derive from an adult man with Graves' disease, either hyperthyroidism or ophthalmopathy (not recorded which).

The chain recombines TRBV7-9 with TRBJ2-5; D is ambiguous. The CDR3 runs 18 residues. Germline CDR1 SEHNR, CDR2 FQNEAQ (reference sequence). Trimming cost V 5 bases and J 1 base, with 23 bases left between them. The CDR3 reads CASSQAINSAILQETQYF. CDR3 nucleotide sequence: TGTGCCAGCAGCCAAGCAATCAACAGCGCGATTCTCCAAGAGACCCAGTACTTC. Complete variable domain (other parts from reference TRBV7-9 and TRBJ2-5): DTGVSQNPRHKITKRGQNVTFRCDPISEHNRLYWYRQTLGQGPEFLTYFQNEAQLEKSRLLSDRFSAERPKGSFSTLEIQRTEQGDSAMYLCASSQAINSAILQETQYFGPGTRLLVL.

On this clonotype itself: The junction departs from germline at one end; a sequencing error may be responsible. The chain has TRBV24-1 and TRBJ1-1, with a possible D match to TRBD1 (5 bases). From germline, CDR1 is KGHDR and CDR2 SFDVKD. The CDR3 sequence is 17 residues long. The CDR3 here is CVTSDLQVPGHRFEAFF. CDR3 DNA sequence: TGTGTCACCAGTGATTTGCAAGTTCCCGGACACCGCTTCGAAGCTTTCTTT.

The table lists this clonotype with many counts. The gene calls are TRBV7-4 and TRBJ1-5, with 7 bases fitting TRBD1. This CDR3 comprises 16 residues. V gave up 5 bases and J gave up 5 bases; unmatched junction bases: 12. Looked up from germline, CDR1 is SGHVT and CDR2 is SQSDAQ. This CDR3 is CASSPSMTGKDQPQHF. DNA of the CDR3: TGTGCCAGCAGCCCCTCCATGACAGGGAAGGATCAGCCCCAGCATTTT.

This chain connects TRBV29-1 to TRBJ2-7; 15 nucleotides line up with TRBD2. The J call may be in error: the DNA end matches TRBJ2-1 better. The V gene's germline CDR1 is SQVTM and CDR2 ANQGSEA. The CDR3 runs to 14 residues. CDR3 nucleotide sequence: TGCAGCGTTGGGGGACTAGCGGGAGGTCCTGAGCAGTTCTTC. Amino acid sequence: CSVGGLAGGPEQFF.

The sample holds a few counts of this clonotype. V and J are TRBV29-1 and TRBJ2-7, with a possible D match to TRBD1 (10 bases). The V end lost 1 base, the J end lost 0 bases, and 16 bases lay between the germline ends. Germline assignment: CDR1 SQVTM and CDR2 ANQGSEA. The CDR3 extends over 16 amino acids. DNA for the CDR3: TGCAGCGTTGAAGGCGGGGGGGACAGGGGCTCCTACGAGCAGTACTTC. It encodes CSVEGGGDRGSYEQYF.

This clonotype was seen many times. For the CDR3, the DNA is TGCAGCGTTCCGGGACAGGGGATTCCAGATGGCTACACCTTC. Translated: CSVPGQGIPDGYTF. The rearrangement links TRBV29-1 to TRBJ1-2; TRBD1 agrees at 10 bases. Per germline, CDR1 SQVTM and CDR2 ANQGSEA. This CDR3 is 14 amino acids long. The ends lost 5 bases at V and 6 bases at J; junction bases unmatched: 9.

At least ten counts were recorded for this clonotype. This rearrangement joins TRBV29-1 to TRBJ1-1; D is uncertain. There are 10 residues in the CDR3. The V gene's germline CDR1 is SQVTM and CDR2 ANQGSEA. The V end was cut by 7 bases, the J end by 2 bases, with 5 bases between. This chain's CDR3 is CSADNTEAFF. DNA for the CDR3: TGCAGCGCCGATAACACTGAAGCTTTCTTT. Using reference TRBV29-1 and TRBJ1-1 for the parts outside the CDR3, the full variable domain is SAVISQKPSRDICQRGTSLTIQCQVDSQVTMMFWYRQQPGQSLTLIATANQGSEATYESGFVIDKFPISRPNLTFSTLTVSNMSPEDSSIYLCSADNTEAFFGQGTRLTVV.